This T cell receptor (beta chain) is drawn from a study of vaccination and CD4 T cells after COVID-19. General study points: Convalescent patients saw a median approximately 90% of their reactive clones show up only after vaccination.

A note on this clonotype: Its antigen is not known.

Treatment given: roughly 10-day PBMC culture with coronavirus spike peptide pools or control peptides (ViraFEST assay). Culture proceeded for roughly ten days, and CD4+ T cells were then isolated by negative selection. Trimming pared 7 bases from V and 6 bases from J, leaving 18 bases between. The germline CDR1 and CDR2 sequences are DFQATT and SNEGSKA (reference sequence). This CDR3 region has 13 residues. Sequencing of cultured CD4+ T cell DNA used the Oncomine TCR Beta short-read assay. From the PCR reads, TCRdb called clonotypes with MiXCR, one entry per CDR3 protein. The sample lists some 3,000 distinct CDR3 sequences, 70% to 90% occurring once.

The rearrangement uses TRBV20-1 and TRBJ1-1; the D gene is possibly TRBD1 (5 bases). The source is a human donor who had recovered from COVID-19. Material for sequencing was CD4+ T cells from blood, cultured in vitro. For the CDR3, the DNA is TGCAGTGACCACGATCCGGGGGTTTCTGAAGCTTTCTTT. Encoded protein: CSDHDPGVSEAFF.